The 10 T cell receptor beta chains below were found in one sample sequenced in a study of blood T cell repertoires in COVID-19. Generated by immunoSEQ multiplex PCR, the TCRdb table keeps only in-frame clones and is missing some. Of about 46,000 clones in the sample, over 75% were seen once. The sequenced material came from peripheral blood. All receptors come from a man aged 45 to 65 with acute or convalescent COVID-19.

The chain links TRBV24-1 to TRBJ2-3; a weak D match, TRBD2 (7 bases). V gave up 0 bases and J gave up 6 bases, with 12 bases separating them. The germline V gene encodes CDR1 KGHDR and CDR2 SFDVKD. The CDR3 has 15 amino acids. The CDR3 DNA sequence: TGTGCCACCAGTGATTTGCAAGGGGGGGTGGATACGCAGTATTTT. Residues: CATSDLQGGVDTQYF.

The chain uses TRBV7-6 and TRBJ2-7; TRBD1 aligns across 9 bases. V was pared by 5 bases and J by 3 bases, with 8 bases of the junction left unmatched. Germline loops: CDR1 SGHVS, CDR2 FNYEAQ. The CDR3 contains 15 residues. CDR3 residues: CASSELGQGSYEQYF. The CDR3 DNA follows: TGTGCCAGCAGCGAGCTAGGACAGGGGAGCTACGAGCAGTACTTC.

The chain combines TRBV28 with TRBJ1-1; TRBD1 matches at 9 bases. The germline CDR1 and CDR2 sequences are MDHEN and SYDVKM. The J segment lost 11 bases and the V segment lost 5 bases, leaving 15 bases of the junction unmatched. The CDR3 has 15 residues. The CDR3 spells CASSGSGTGMIGAFF. In DNA, the CDR3 is TGTGCCAGCAGTGGATCCGGGACAGGGATGATTGGGGCTTTCTTT.

The chain has TRBV4-1 and TRBJ1-3; D is possibly TRBD1 (6 bases). Germline assignment: CDR1 MGHRA and CDR2 YSYEKL. The V gene lost 3 bases and the J gene lost 3 bases, with 12 bases spanning the gap. This CDR3 spans 15 amino acids. CDR3 DNA: TGCGCCAGCAGCCAGGACAGTGGGGGTGGAAACACCATATATTTT. This encodes CASSQDSGGGNTIYF.

Many counts were recorded for this clone. The DNA for the CDR3 is TGCGCCAGCAGCAGAGAACCGGGACTAGCTTACAATGAGCAGTTCTTC. It is translated as CASSREPGLAYNEQFF. The chain employs TRBV5-1 and TRBJ2-1; 9 bases match TRBD2. Looked up from germline, CDR1 is SGHRS and CDR2 is YFSETQ. The CDR3 loop spans 16 amino acids. J lost 4 bases, V lost 4 bases, and 9 bases had no gene match.

The chain is built from TRBV18 and TRBJ1-1; D not resolved. V dropped 3 bases and J dropped 3 bases, with 8 bases sitting between them. The CDR3 contains 13 residues. CDR1 and CDR2 from the germline V gene are KGHSH and LQKENI. The DNA of the CDR3 is TGTGCCAGCTCACCCGACTTGGACACTGAAGCTTTCTTT. It is translated as CASSPDLDTEAFF. The variable domain in full, completed from reference TRBV18 and TRBJ1-1, reads NAGVMQNPRHLVRRRGQEARLRCSPMKGHSHVYWYRQLPEEGLKFMVYLQKENIIDESGMPKERFSAEFPKEGPSILRIQQVVRGDSAAYFCASSPDLDTEAFFGQGTRLTVV.

This clone was observed a few times. V gene TRBV10-3 combines with J gene TRBJ2-2; 9 bases are a match to TRBD2. This CDR3 has 17 residues. V dropped 0 bases and J dropped 9; count of bases not matched to a gene: 11. The V gene's germline CDR1 is ENHRY and CDR2 SYGVKD. The CDR3 DNA follows: TGTGCCATCAGTGAGTCGCCAGCGGGAGGAACTGACAGGGAGCTGTTTTTT. This sequence encodes CAISESPAGGTDRELFF.

This rearrangement joins TRBV19 to TRBJ2-2, with a weak D call TRBD1 (6 bases). Germline assignment: CDR1 LNHDA and CDR2 SQIVND (reference sequence). The ends were cut back, 8 bases at V and 4 bases at J, with 14 bases in the middle. This CDR3 is built from 14 residues. The DNA of the CDR3 is TGTGCCAGTGAGGGGAACAGGGCCACCGGGGAGCTGTTTTTT. Protein sequence: CASEGNRATGELFF. The whole variable domain, remainder taken from reference TRBV19 and TRBJ2-2, is DGGITQSPKYLFRKEGQNVTLSCEQNLNHDAMYWYRQDPGQGLRLIYYSQIVNDFQKGDIAEGYSVSREKKESFPLTVTSAQKNPTAFYLCASEGNRATGELFFGEGSRLTVL.

V usage is TRBV5-8 and J usage is TRBJ1-1; a weak D match, TRBD1 (5 bases). V was trimmed by 0 bases and J by 4 bases, leaving 10 bases between them. The CDR3 is made up of 14 amino acids. In germline, CDR1 is SGHTS, CDR2 YDEGEE. CDR3 nucleotide sequence: TGTGCCAGCAGCTTGGGGGGGGTAGGCACTGAAGCTTTCTTT. The encoded protein is CASSLGGVGTEAFF. The full variable domain, rest sourced from reference TRBV5-8 and TRBJ1-1, is EAGVTQSPTHLIKTRGQQATLRCSPISGHTSVYWYQQALGLGLQFLLWYDEGEERNRGNFPPRFSGRQFPNYSSELNVNALELEDSALYLCASSLGGVGTEAFFGQGTRLTVV.

The chain employs TRBV2 and TRBJ2-1, with D perhaps matching TRBD2 (7 bases). V gave up 1 base and J gave up 6 bases, with 13 bases separating them. CDR3 size: 15 residues. Looked up from germline, CDR1 is SNHLY and CDR2 is FYNNEI. As DNA, the CDR3 is TGTGCCAGCAGTGAAGGGGCAGGGGAGGGCAATGAGCAGTTCTTC. Protein sequence: CASSEGAGEGNEQFF.